Sequencing of this TCR beta chain was carried out in a study of technical replicates of blood from several donors. This CDR3 has 15 amino acids. V dropped 3 bases and J dropped 7; count of bases not matched to a gene: 9. Germline values: CDR1 KGHSH, CDR2 LQKENI. Data came from immunoSEQ multiplex PCR; TCRdb stores just in-frame clones and leaves some out. The sample has 75,000 to 95,000 clones, about 96% seen once; the top ten hold 0.36%. The specimen was T cells isolated from PBMCs. This sequence joins TRBV18 and TRBJ1-5; 7 positions agree with TRBD1. The clonotype was recovered from a human donor in good health. This CDR3 reads CASSPNRGVEQPQHF. DNA of the CDR3: TGTGCCAGCTCACCCAACAGGGGAGTAGAGCAGCCCCAGCATTTT.